These T cell receptor beta chains were read from a single sample in a study of beta chain features in type 1 diabetes. Profiled with immunoSEQ multiplex PCR; TCRdb holds only in-frame clones, not every one. Of under 200,000 clones in the sample, about 8.1% were seen once. The specimen was central memory CD4+ T cells from blood. These receptors all stem from a man younger than 35 in good health. Each CDR3 is given with its conserved first and last residue. Each record gives: D gene, clone size, J gene, V gene, CDR3 protein, CDR3 DNA. The D gene is left open where the match is weak. For some rows the clone size is stated as once, few or many, or as a class when expanded; others skip it.

TRBD2	few	TRBJ2-5	TRBV9	CASSFTSGSRETQYF	TGTGCCAGCAGCTTTACTAGCGGGAGCCGAGAGACCCAGTACTTC
TRBD1	few	TRBJ1-1	TRBV4-2	CASSPPDRGWNTEAFF	TGTGCCAGCAGCCCACCAGACAGGGGATGGAACACTGAAGCTTTCTTT
-	many	TRBJ2-5	TRBV7-9	CASSMDIQETQYF	TGTGCCAGCAGCATGGACATACAAGAGACCCAGTACTTC
TRBD1	-	TRBJ2-1	TRBV7-9	CASSGGGHDRAQEQFF	TGTGCCAGCAGCGGTGGTGGTCACGACAGGGCCCAAGAGCAGTTCTTC
-	few	TRBJ1-4	TRBV2	CASRADGSNEKLFF	TGTGCCAGCAGAGCGGACGGCAGTAATGAAAAACTGTTTTTT
-	few	TRBJ1-6	TRBV7-9	CASSILSSPLHF	TGTGCCAGCAGCATTCTCAGTTCACCCCTCCACTTT
TRBD2	few	TRBJ2-3	TRBV4-1	CASSQDKRGGQDTQYF	TGCGCCAGCAGCCAAGATAAGCGGGGGGGCCAAGATACGCAGTATTTT
TRBD1	few	TRBJ2-1	TRBV7-2	CASSPGQGPISYNEQFF	TGTGCCAGCAGCCCGGGACAGGGGCCTATCTCCTACAATGAGCAGTTCTTC
-	few	TRBJ2-1	TRBV9	CASSVASSSVGERQFF	TGTGCCAGCAGCGTAGCTTCTTCTTCTGTGGGTGAGCGGCAGTTCTTC
TRBD1	few	TRBJ2-1	TRBV11-2	CASSQGQGNNNEQFF	TGTGCCAGCAGCCAGGGACAGGGCAACAACAATGAGCAGTTCTTC
TRBD2	few	TRBJ2-7	TRBV30	CAWSALLAGGREQYF	TGTGCCTGGAGTGCCCTACTAGCGGGGGGGCGCGAGCAGTACTTC
TRBD2	-	TRBJ2-1	TRBV5-6	CASSLGGRAYNEQFF	TGTGCCAGCAGCTTGGGCGGGAGGGCCTACAATGAGCAGTTCTTC
-	-	TRBJ2-5	TRBV5-6	CASSVSGAQYF	TGTGCCAGCAGCGTATCCGGGGCCCAGTACTTC
-	many	TRBJ1-5	TRBV4-3	CASSQEGGNPNQPQHF	TGCGCCAGCAGCCAAGAGGGGGGGAACCCCAATCAGCCCCAGCATTTT
TRBD2	few	TRBJ2-5	TRBV5-1	CASSFSGTTTQETQYF	TGCGCCAGCAGCTTCTCCGGGACTACCACACAAGAGACCCAGTACTTC